This TCR beta chain was recovered during a study of CD8+ T cells in alopecia areata. Trimming removed 2 bases at V and 5 bases at J, with 15 bases between. The germline V gene encodes CDR1 MNHEY and CDR2 SMNVEV (reference sequence). The CDR3 loop spans 15 amino acids. As the sequencing template, cDNA was produced by extracting RNA and reverse transcribing it. The protocol was immunoSEQ multiplex PCR, while the TCRdb copy is restricted to in-frame clones and leaves out a portion. The data show roughly 130,000 clones, roughly 58% seen once. This clone was counted a few times. J is TRBJ1-2 and V is TRBV27; the D gene is possibly TRBD1 (6 bases). The sequence derives from a human donor with alopecia areata. The sequenced sample was CD4+ T cells sorted from blood, obtained at week 0. This chain's CDR3 is CASSLKSGGRYGYTF. The CDR3 DNA reads TGTGCCAGCAGTTTAAAGTCGGGGGGCCGGTATGGCTACACCTTC.